The T cell receptor beta chain described here comes from a study of T cells in Graves' hyperthyroidism and ophthalmopathy. A patient was excluded if there was uncontrolled infection, other autoimmune disease, pregnancy or lactation. From RNA transcripts, TCR beta CDR3 regions were amplified. The primer set for the first-round RT-PCR of the TCR CDR3 was HTBI. TCRdb processed the multiplex PCR reads anew with MiXCR; each CDR3 protein has one entry. The sample shows about 590,000 distinct CDR3 sequences, approximately 14% of them seen only once. Trimming left V 2 bases short and J 6 bases short, with 5 bases between. From germline, CDR1 is MNHEY and CDR2 SVGAGI. The CDR3 extends over 12 amino acids.

Input material: blood. The clonotype was recovered from a woman in her 30s with Graves' hyperthyroidism. The gene calls are TRBV6-5 and TRBJ2-1; D remains unclear. The CDR3 region has the DNA TGTGCCAGCAGTTACAAGGTCAATGAGCAGTTCTTC. Its translation: CASSYKVNEQFF.